The rows below give T cell receptor beta chains drawn from one sample of a study of OX40 agonist ivuxolimab in advanced cancers. Sequencing used immunoSEQ multiplex PCR; TCRdb keeps in-frame clones, though not all of them. The sample consists of under 75,000 clones, about 86% of them appearing once. Sequences were derived from CD4+ or CD8+ T cells sorted from blood, sampled in a trial of the OX40 agonist ivuxolimab. The origin of the receptors is an adult with an advanced solid tumor such as melanoma, head and neck, liver or kidney cancer. CDR3s include the opening cysteine and the closing phenylalanine or tryptophan. Fields, in order: V gene, J gene, D gene, clone size, CDR3 DNA, CDR3 protein. A D gene is named only where the DNA matches it firmly. Some rows have no size entry. The others give once, few or many, or a class for an expanded clone.

>TRBV6-5|TRBJ1-6|TRBD1|NA
TGTGCCACTTTGGACAGGGCACCCCTCCACTTT
CATLDRAPLHF
>TRBV7-2|TRBJ2-7|TRBD1|NA
TGTGCCAGCAGCCGACGACAGGGCCAGGGCTACGAGCAGTACTTC
CASSRRQGQGYEQYF
>TRBV5-4|TRBJ1-1|NA|NA
TGTGCCAGCAGCGGAACAGGCGTGAACACTGAAGCTTTCTTT
CASSGTGVNTEAFF
>TRBV6-6|TRBJ1-1|TRBD1|NA
TGTGCCAGCCGGACAGGGGGCCTGAACACTGAAGCTTTCTTT
CASRTGGLNTEAFF
>TRBV7-9|TRBJ2-7|TRBD2|NA
TGTGCCAGCACCTCTACGGGACTAGCGGGACTTAGCTCCTACGAGCAGTACTTC
CASTSTGLAGLSSYEQYF
>TRBV6-1|TRBJ2-5|NA|NA
TGTGCCAGCAGTGAATCTGGCAGGCAAGAGACCCAGTACTTC
CASSESGRQETQYF
>TRBV30|TRBJ1-1|NA|few
TGTGCCTGGAGTGCAAGAGCGTCTGAAGCTTTCTTT
CAWSARASEAFF
>TRBV7-3|TRBJ2-2|NA|NA
TGTGCCAGCAGCTGGGACACCGGGGAGCTGTTTTTT
CASSWDTGELFF
>TRBV2|TRBJ2-2|TRBD2|once
TGTGCCAGCAGTGAAATTCCCCGGGGGGGCCCCGGGGAGCTGTTTTTT
CASSEIPRGGPGELFF
>TRBV6-6|TRBJ2-7|TRBD1|NA
TGTGCCAGCAGTCTCGCTCGGGACAGCTCCTACGAGCAGTACTTC
CASSLARDSSYEQYF
>TRBV28|TRBJ1-1|NA|once
TGTGCCAGCAGTTACCCCGGACCCCTGAACACTGAAGCTTTCTTT
CASSYPGPLNTEAFF
>TRBV7-2|TRBJ1-1|TRBD1|NA
TGTGCCAGCAGCTTGACAGGGAACCGGGATACTGAAGCTTTCTTT
CASSLTGNRDTEAFF
>TRBV5-1|TRBJ2-7|NA|few
TGCGCCAGCAGCTTGGTTGTGCAACCCTACGAGCAGTACTTC
CASSLVVQPYEQYF
>TRBV27|TRBJ2-3|NA|NA
TGTGCCAGCACCTCAAGTGGGGATACGCAGTATTTT
CASTSSGDTQYF
>TRBV6-6|TRBJ1-2|NA|NA
TGTGCCAGCAGTTTAGGACAGCCCGGCTGGGGCTACACCTTC
CASSLGQPGWGYTF
>TRBV30|TRBJ2-5|TRBD2|NA
TGTGCCTGGTCACTAGCGGTCTTGGAGACCCAGTACTTC
CAWSLAVLETQYF
>TRBV2|TRBJ1-4|NA|NA
TGTGCCAGCAAACTCAGGGAGACCGGCTCCACAGGGAGGGGGAATGAAAAACTGTTTTTT
CASKLRETGSTGRGNEKLFF
>TRBV18|TRBJ1-4|NA|NA
TGTGCCAGCTCGGAGTCCGGGGAGTATAAACTGTTTTTT
CASSESGEYKLFF
>TRBV4-3|TRBJ1-1|NA|NA
TGCGCCAGCAGCCCCCTGGACAAAGCCCGGTTCACTGAAGCTTTCTTT
CASSPLDKARFTEAFF
>TRBV4-2|TRBJ2-1|TRBD2|NA
TGTGCCAGCAGCCAAGATCTGTTGACTAGCGGGGTGTCACCCTACAATGAGCAGTTCTTC
CASSQDLLTSGVSPYNEQFF
>TRBV5-4|TRBJ2-1|TRBD2|NA
TGTGCCAGCAGCCTTAGCGGGTATAATGAGCAGTTCTTC
CASSLSGYNEQFF
>TRBV27|TRBJ2-1|TRBD2|once
TGTGCCAGCAGCCAGGGACTAGTCCAGCTTGGGTCCAATGAGCAGTTCTTC
CASSQGLVQLGSNEQFF
>TRBV19|TRBJ2-1|NA|NA
TGTGCCAGTAGGAGGGGAGGCCGGGACTCCTCATACAATGAGCAGTTCTTC
CASRRGGRDSSYNEQFF
>TRBV7-6|TRBJ2-7|NA|NA
TGTGCCAGCAGCTCCTCAATTCAGAGCCACGAGCAGTACTTC
CASSSSIQSHEQYF
>TRBV5-6|TRBJ2-3|NA|NA
TGTGCCAGCAGCATACAGCCAGGGCTCCTGGGAGATACGCAGTATTTT
CASSIQPGLLGDTQYF